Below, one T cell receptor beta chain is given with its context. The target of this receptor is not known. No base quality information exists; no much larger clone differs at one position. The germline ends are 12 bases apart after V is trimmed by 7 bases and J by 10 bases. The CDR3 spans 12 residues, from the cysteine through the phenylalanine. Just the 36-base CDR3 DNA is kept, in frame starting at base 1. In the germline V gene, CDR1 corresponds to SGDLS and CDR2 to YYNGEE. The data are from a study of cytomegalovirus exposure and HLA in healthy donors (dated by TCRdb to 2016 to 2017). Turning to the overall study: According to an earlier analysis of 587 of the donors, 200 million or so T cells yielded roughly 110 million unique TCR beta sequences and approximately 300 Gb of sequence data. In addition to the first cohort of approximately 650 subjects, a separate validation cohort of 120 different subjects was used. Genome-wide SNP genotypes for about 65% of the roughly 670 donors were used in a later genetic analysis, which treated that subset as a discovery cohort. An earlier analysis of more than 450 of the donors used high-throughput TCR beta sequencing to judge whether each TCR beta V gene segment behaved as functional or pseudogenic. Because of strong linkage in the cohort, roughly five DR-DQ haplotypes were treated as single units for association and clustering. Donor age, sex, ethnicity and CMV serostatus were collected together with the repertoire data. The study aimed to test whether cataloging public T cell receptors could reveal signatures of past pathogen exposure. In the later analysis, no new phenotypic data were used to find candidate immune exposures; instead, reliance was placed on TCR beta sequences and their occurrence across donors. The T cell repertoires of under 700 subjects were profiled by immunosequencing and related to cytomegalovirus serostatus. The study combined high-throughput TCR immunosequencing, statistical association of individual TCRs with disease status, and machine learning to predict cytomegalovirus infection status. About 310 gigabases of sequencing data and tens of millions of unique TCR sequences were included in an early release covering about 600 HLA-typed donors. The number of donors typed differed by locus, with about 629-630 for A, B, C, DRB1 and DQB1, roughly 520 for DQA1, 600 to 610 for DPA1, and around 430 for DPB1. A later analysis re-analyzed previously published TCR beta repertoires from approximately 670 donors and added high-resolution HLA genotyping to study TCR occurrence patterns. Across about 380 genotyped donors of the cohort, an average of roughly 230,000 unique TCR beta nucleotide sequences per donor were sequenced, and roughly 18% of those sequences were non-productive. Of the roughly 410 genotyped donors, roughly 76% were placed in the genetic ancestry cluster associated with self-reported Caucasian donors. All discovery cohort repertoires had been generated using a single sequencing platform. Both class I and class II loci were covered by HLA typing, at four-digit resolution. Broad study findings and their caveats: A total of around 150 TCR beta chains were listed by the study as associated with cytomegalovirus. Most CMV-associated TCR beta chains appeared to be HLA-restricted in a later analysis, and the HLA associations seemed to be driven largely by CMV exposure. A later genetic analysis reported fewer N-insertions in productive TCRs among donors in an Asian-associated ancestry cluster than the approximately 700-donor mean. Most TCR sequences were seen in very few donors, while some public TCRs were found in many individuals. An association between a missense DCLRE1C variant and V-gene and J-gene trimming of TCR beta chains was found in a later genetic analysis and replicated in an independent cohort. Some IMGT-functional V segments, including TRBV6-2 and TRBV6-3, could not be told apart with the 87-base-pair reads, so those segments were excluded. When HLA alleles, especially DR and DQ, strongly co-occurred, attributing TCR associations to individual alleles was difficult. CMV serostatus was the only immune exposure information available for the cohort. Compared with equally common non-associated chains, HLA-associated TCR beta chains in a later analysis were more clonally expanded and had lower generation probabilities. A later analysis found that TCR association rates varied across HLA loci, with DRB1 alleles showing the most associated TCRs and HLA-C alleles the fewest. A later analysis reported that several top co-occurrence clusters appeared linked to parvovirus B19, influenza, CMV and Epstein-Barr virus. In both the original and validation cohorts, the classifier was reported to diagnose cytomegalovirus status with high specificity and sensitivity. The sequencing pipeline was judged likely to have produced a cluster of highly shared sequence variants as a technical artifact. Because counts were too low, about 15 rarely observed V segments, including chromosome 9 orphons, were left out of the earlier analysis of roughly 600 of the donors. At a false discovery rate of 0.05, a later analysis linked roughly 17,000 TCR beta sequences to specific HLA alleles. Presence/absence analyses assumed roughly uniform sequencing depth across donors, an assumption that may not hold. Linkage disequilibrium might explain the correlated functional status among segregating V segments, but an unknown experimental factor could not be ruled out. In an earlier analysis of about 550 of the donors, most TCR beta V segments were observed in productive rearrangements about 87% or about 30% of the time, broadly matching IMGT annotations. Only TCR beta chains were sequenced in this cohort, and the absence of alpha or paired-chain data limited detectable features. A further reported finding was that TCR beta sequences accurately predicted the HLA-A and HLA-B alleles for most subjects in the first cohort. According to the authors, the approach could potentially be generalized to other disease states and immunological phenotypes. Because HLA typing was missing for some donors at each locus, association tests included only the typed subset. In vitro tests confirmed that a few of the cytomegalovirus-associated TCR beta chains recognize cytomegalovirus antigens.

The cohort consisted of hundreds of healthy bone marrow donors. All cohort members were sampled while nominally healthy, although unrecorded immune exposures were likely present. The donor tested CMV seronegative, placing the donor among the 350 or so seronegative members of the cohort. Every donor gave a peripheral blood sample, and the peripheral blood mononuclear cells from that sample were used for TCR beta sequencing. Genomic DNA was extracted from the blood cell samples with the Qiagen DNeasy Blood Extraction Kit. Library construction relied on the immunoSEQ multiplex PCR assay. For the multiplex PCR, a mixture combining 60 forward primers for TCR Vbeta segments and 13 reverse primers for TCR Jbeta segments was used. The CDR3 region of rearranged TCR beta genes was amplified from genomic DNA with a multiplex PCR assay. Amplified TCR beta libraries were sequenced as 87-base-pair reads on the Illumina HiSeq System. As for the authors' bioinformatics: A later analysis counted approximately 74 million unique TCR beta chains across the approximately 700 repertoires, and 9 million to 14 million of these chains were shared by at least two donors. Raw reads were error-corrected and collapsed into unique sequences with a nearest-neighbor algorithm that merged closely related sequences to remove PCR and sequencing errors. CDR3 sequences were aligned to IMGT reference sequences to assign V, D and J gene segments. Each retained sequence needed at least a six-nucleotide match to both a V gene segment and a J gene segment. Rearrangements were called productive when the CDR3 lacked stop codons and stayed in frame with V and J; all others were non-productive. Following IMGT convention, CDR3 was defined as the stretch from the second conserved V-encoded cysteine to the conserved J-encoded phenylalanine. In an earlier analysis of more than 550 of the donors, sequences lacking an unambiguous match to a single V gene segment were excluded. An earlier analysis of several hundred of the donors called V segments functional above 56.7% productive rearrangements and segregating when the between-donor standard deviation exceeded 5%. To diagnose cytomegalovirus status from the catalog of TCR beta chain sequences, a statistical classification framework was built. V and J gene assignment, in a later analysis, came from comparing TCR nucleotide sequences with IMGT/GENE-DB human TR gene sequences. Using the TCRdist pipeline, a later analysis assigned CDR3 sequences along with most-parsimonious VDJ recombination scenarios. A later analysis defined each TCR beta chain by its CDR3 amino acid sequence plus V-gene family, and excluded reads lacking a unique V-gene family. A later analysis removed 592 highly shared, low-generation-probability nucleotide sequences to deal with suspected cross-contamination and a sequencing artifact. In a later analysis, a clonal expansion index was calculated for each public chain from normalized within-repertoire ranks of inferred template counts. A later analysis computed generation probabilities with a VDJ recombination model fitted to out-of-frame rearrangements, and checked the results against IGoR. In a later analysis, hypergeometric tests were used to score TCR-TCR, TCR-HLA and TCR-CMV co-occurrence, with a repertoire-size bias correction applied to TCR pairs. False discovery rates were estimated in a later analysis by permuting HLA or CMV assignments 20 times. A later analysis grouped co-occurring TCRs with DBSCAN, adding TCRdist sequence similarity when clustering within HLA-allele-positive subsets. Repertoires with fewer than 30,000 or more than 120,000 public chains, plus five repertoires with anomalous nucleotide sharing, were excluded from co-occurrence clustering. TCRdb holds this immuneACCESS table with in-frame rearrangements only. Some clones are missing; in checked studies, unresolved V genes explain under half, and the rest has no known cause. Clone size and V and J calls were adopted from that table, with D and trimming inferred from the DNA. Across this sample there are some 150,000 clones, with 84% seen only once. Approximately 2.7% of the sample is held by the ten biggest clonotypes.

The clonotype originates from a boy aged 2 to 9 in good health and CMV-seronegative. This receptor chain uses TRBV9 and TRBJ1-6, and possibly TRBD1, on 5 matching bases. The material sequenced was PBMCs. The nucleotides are TGTGCCAGCGGGCAGGGAACCTCACCCCTCCACTTT. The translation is CASGQGTSPLHF.